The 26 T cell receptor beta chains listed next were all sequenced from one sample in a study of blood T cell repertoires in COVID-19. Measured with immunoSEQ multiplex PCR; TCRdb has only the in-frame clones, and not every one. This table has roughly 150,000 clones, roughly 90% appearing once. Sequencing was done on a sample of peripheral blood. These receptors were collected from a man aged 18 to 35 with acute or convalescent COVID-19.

The CDR3 sequence is CASRDRSNTEAFF. CDR3 coding DNA: TGCGCCAGCAGAGACAGGTCGAACACTGAAGCTTTCTTT. The chain carries TRBV10-2 and TRBJ1-1, with D possibly TRBD1 on 6 matching bases. This CDR3 is 13 amino acids long. Trimming removed 6 bases at V and 1 base at J, with 9 bases between. In germline, CDR1 is WSHSY, CDR2 SAAADI.

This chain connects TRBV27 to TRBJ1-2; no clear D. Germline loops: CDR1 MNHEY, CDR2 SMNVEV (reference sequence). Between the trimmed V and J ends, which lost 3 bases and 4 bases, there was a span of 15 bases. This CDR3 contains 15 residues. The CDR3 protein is CASSLSPGVSYGYTF. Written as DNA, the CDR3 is TGTGCCAGCAGTTTGAGCCCCGGGGTTAGCTATGGCTACACCTTC.

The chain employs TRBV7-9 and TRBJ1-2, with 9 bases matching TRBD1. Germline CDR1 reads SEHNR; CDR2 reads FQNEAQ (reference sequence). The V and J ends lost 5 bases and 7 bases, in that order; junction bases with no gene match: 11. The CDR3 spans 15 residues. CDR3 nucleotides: TGTGCCAGCAGCCTGATTTTAGGGACAGGGATTGGCTACACCTTC. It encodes CASSLILGTGIGYTF.

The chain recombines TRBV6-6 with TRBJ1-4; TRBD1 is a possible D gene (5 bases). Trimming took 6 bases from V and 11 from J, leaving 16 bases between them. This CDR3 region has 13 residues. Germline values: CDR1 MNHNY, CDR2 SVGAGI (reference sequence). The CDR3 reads CASSPVGGGKLFF. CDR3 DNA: TGTGCCAGCAGCCCGGTGGGGGGAGGGAAACTGTTTTTT.

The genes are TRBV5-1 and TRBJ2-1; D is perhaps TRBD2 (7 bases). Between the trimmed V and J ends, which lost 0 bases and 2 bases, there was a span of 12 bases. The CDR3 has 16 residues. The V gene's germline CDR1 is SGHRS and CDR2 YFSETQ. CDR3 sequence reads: CASSLVDGGPYNEQFF. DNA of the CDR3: TGCGCCAGCAGCTTGGTGGACGGGGGGCCCTACAATGAGCAGTTCTTC.

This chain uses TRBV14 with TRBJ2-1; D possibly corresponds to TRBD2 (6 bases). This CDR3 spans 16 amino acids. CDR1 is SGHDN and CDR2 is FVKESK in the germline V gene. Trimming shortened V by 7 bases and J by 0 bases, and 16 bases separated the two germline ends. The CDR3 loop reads CASTNLAAPSYNEQFF. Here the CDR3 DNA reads TGTGCCAGCACAAATTTAGCGGCCCCCTCCTACAATGAGCAGTTCTTC.

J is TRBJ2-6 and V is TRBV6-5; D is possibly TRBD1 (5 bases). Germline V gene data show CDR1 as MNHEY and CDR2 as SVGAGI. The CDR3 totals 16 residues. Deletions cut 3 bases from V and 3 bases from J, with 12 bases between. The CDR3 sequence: CASSYRGTLGANVLTF. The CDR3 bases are TGTGCCAGCAGTTATAGGGGAACTCTTGGGGCCAACGTCCTGACTTTC.

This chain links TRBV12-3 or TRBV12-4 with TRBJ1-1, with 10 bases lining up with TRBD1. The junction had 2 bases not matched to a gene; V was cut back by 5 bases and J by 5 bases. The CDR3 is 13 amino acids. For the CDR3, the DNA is TGTGCCAGCAGTGACAGGGGGCTGACTGAAGCTTTCTTT. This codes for CASSDRGLTEAFF.

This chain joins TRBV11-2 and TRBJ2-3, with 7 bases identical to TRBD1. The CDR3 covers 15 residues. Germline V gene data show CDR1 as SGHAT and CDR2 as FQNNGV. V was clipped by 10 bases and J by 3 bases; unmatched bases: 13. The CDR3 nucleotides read TGTGCCACCTCACACATCGTACAGGGGACAGATACGCAGTATTTT. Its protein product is CATSHIVQGTDTQYF.

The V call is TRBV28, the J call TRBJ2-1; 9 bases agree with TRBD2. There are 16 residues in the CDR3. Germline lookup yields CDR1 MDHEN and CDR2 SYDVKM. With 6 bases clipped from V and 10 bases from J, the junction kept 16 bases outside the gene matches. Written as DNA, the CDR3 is TGTGCCAGCAGCAACTGGAGCGGGGGGCGACCGGGGGAGCAGTTCTTC. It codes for CASSNWSGGRPGEQFF.

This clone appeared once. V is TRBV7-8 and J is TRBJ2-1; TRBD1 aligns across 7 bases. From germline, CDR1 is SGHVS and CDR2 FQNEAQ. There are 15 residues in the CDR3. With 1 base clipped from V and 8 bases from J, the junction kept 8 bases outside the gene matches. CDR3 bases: TGTGCCAGCAGCTTAGAGGGGGCACCCAGGGATGAGCAGTTCTTC. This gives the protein CASSLEGAPRDEQFF. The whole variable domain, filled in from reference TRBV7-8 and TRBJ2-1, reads GAGVSQSPRYKVAKRGQDVALRCDPISGHVSLFWYQQALGQGPEFLTYFQNEAQLDKSGLPSDRFFAERPEGSVSTLKIQRTQQEDSAVYLCASSLEGAPRDEQFFGPGTRLTVL.

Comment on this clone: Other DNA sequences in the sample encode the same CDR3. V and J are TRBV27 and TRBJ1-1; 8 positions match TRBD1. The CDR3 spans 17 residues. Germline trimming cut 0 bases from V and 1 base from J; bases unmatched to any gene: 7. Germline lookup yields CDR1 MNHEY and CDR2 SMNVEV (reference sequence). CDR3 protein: CASSLSIQGARNTEAFF. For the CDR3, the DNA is TGTGCCAGCAGTTTATCTATCCAGGGGGCACGGAACACTGAAGCTTTCTTT.

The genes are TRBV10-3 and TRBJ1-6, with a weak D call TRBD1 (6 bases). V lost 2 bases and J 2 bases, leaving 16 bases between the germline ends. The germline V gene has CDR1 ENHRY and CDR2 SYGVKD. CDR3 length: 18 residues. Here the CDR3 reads CAISEPTLQGTYNSPLHF. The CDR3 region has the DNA TGTGCCATCAGTGAGCCGACCCTACAGGGCACCTATAATTCACCCCTCCACTTT.

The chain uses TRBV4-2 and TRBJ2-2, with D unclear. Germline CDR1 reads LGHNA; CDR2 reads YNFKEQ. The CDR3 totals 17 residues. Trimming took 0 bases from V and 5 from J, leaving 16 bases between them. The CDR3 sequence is CASSQEIWLVETGELFF. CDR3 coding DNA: TGTGCCAGCAGCCAAGAGATCTGGCTAGTGGAAACCGGGGAGCTGTTTTTT.

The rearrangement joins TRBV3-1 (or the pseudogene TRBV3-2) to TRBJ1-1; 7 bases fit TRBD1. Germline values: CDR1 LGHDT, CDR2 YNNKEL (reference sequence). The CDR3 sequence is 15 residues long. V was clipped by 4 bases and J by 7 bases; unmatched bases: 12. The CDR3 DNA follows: TGTGCCAGCAGCCTCAACCCGGGACAGCACCTTGAAGCTTTCTTT. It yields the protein CASSLNPGQHLEAFF.

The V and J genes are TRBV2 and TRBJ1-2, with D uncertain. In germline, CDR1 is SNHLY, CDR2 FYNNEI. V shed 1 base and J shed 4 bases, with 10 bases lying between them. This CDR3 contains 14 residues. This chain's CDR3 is CASSEGGRTYGYTF. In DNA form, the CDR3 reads TGTGCCAGCAGTGAAGGAGGGCGAACCTATGGCTACACCTTC.

The CDR3 loop reads CASSLLQGDRQKLFF. In DNA form, the CDR3 reads TGTGCCAGCAGCTTACTACAGGGGGATAGGCAAAAACTGTTTTTT. The chain combines TRBV6-6 with TRBJ1-4; TRBD1 matches at 8 bases. V was clipped by 6 bases and J by 9 bases; unmatched bases: 12. The germline V gene has CDR1 MNHNY and CDR2 SVGAGI (reference sequence). This CDR3 has 15 amino acids.

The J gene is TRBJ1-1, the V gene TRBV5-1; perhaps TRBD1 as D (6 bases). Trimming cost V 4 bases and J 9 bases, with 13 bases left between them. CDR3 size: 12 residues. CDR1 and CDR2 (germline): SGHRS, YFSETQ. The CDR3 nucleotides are TGCGCCAGCAGCGAAAACCGGGACAAAGCTTTCTTT. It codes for CASSENRDKAFF.

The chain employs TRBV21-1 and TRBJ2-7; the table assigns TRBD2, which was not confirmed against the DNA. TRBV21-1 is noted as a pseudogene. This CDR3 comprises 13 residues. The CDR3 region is CASTPGSSYEQYF. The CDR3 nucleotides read TGTGCCAGCACCCCGGGTAGTTCCTACGAGCAGTACTTC.

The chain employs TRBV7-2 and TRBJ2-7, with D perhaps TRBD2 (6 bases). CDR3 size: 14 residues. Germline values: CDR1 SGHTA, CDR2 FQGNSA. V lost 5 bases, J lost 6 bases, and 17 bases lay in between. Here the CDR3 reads CASSRSPTGGEQYF. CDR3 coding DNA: TGTGCCAGCAGCCGCTCGCCTACCGGGGGCGAGCAGTACTTC.

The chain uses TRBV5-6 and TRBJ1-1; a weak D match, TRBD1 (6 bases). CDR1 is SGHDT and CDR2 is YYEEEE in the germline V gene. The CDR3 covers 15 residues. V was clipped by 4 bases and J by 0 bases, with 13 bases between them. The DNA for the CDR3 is TGTGCCAGCAGCACAGGGTGGAACATGAACACTGAAGCTTTCTTT. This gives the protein CASSTGWNMNTEAFF.

Written as DNA, the CDR3 is TGTGCCAGTAGGGGGGTGACGGGAGACCCCTACAATGAGCAGTTCTTC. Its protein product is CASRGVTGDPYNEQFF. The rearrangement links TRBV19 to TRBJ2-1, with a tentative D call TRBD2 (6 bases). Germline CDR1 reads LNHDA; CDR2 reads SQIVND (reference sequence). The V and J ends lost 6 bases and 2 bases respectively, with 17 bases between them. This CDR3 has 16 residues.

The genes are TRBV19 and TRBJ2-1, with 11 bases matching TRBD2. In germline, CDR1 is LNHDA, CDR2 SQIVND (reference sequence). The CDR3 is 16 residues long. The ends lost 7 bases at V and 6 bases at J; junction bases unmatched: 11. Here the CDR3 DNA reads TGTGCCAGTACCGAAAGGGCCCTAGCGGGGGGCAATGAGCAGTTCTTC. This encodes CASTERALAGGNEQFF.

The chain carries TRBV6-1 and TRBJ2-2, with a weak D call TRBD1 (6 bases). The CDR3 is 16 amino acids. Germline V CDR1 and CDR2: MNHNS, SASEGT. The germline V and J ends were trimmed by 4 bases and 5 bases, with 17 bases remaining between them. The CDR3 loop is CASSVPWQGRTGELFF. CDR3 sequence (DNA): TGTGCCAGCAGTGTACCGTGGCAGGGGCGGACCGGGGAGCTGTTTTTT.

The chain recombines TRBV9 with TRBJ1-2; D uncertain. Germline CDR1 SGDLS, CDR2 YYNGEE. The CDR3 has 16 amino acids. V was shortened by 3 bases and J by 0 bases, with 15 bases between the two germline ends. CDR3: CASSAPRAGTNYGYTF. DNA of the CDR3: TGTGCCAGCAGCGCGCCGCGGGCCGGTACTAACTATGGCTACACCTTC.

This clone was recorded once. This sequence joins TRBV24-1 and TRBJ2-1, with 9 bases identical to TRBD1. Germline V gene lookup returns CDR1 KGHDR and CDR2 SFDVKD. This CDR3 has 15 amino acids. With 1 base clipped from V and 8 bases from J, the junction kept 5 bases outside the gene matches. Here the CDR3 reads CATSDFGTGNDEQFF. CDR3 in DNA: TGTGCCACCAGTGATTTCGGGACAGGGAATGATGAGCAGTTCTTC.